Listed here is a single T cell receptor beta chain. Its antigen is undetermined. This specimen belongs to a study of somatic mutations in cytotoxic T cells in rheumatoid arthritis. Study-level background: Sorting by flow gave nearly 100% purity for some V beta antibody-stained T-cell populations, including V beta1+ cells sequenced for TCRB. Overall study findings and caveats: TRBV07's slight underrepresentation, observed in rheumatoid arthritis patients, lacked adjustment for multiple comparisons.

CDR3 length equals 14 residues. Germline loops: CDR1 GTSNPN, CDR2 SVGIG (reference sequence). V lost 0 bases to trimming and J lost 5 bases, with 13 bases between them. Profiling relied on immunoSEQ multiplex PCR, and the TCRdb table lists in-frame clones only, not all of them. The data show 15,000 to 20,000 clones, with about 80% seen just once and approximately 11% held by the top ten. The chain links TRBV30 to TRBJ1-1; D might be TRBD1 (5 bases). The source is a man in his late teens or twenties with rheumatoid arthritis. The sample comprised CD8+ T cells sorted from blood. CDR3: CAWSVNRLATEAFF. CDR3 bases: TGTGCCTGGAGTGTAAACAGGCTCGCGACTGAAGCTTTCTTT.